The 22 T cell receptor beta chains below were found in one sample sequenced in a study of shared clonotypes between healthy human individuals. Measured with immunoSEQ multiplex PCR; TCRdb has only the in-frame clones, and not every one. The sample records about 1 million clones, 75% being singletons. Sequenced material: memory CD4+ T cells sorted from blood. Regarding subset: CD45RA-negative fraction. The receptors were sampled from a man between 18 and 35 years old in good health.

This sequence joins TRBV5-1 and TRBJ1-1, with a weak D call TRBD1 (6 bases). Germline lookup yields CDR1 SGHRS and CDR2 YFSETQ. The CDR3 has 14 residues. V shed 4 bases and J shed 1 base, with 11 bases lying between them. CDR3 in DNA: TGCGCCAGCAGCATACCGGACAGGAACACTGAAGCTTTCTTT. It specifies CASSIPDRNTEAFF.

The chain couples TRBV5-1 to TRBJ2-3; 10 nucleotides match TRBD2. The CDR3 covers 15 residues. Germline lookup yields CDR1 SGHRS and CDR2 YFSETQ. With 2 bases clipped from V and 8 bases from J, the junction kept 8 bases outside the gene matches. The chain's CDR3 is CASSLSGGAEGTQYF. CDR3 nucleotide sequence: TGCGCCAGCAGCTTAAGCGGGGGGGCCGAAGGTACGCAGTATTTT. Based on the CDR3 plus reference TRBV5-1 and TRBJ2-3, the full variable domain is KAGVTQTPRYLIKTRGQQVTLSCSPISGHRSVSWYQQTPGQGLQFLFEYFSETQRNKGNFPGRFSGRQFSNSRSEMNVSTLELGDSALYLCASSLSGGAEGTQYFGPGTRLTVL.

This clone was seen only a few times. J is TRBJ2-1 and V is TRBV27; TRBD1 agrees at 9 bases. Germline CDR1 is MNHEY and CDR2 is SMNVEV (reference sequence). The CDR3 contains 14 residues. J was trimmed by 8 bases and V by 6 bases; bases with no gene match: 8. The CDR3 region has the DNA TGTGCCAGCAGCCGGAACAGGGGGCTAGATGAGCAGTTCTTC. It codes for CASSRNRGLDEQFF.

The CDR3 here is CASSLYHPGELFF. CDR3 sequence (DNA): TGTGCCAGCAGCTTGTACCATCCCGGGGAGCTGTTTTTT. The chain has TRBV5-6 and TRBJ2-2, with D unclear. The V end was cut by 1 base, the J end by 6 bases, with 7 bases between. The CDR3 covers 13 residues. Per the germline V gene, CDR1 is SGHDT and CDR2 is YYEEEE.

The chain recombines TRBV18 with TRBJ2-3; 8 nucleotides match TRBD1. CDR3 size: 16 residues. V dropped 0 bases and J dropped 10; count of bases not matched to a gene: 12. Germline V gives CDR1 KGHSH, CDR2 LQKENI. DNA for the CDR3: TGTGCCAGCTCACCACCGCAGGTTGACAGGGGCAGTCCGCAGTATTTT. Protein: CASSPPQVDRGSPQYF.

Concerning this clone: The sample holds other DNA sequences that translate to the same CDR3. This sequence joins TRBV5-1 and TRBJ1-4, with D perhaps matching TRBD1 (6 bases). Germline V CDR1 and CDR2: SGHRS, YFSETQ. The CDR3 covers 14 residues. Trimming left V 5 bases short and J 4 bases short, with 12 bases between. CDR3 coding DNA: TGCGCCAGCAGTTCTGGACAGATTAATGAAAAACTGTTTTTT. As protein: CASSSGQINEKLFF. The full variable domain, rest sourced from reference TRBV5-1 and TRBJ1-4, is KAGVTQTPRYLIKTRGQQVTLSCSPISGHRSVSWYQQTPGQGLQFLFEYFSETQRNKGNFPGRFSGRQFSNSRSEMNVSTLELGDSALYLCASSSGQINEKLFFGSGTQLSVL.

V and J are TRBV7-9 and TRBJ2-4, with 7 bases that match TRBD1. V gave up 2 bases and J gave up 15 bases; unmatched junction bases: 10. The germline CDR1 and CDR2 sequences are SEHNR and FQNEAQ (reference sequence). There are 13 residues in the CDR3. The CDR3, as DNA: TGTGCCAGCAGCTTATCGACAGGGTTGTACTTGTACTTC. Amino acids: CASSLSTGLYLYF.

The chain couples TRBV4-3 to TRBJ1-5; unclear D gene. There are 13 residues in the CDR3. The V gene lost 4 bases and the J gene lost 4 bases, with 8 bases spanning the gap. Germline CDR1 and CDR2: LGHNA and YSLEER. The chain's CDR3 is CASSLERNQPQHF. The DNA of the CDR3 is TGCGCCAGCAGCCTCGAGAGGAATCAGCCCCAGCATTTT.

This rearrangement joins TRBV19 to TRBJ1-6, with unresolved D. The CDR3 is made up of 12 amino acids. The germline CDR1 and CDR2 sequences are LNHDA and SQIVND (reference sequence). The V and J ends lost 8 bases and 11 bases respectively, with 13 bases between them. DNA of the CDR3: TGTGCCAGTGGGCAAGGCGGCCCACCCCTCCACTTT. Residues: CASGQGGPPLHF.

The sample holds many counts of this clone. The chain has TRBV29-1 and TRBJ1-2, with TRBD1 matching over 7 bases. CDR3 length: 13 amino acids. CDR1 and CDR2 from the germline V gene are SQVTM and ANQGSEA. V was pared by 5 bases and J by 0 bases, with 3 bases of the junction left unmatched. CDR3 sequence reads: CSVRDSTNYGYTF. The CDR3 region has the DNA TGCAGCGTTAGGGACAGCACTAACTATGGCTACACCTTC.

This chain uses TRBV5-5 with TRBJ1-3; 7 bases fit TRBD1. V was pared by 1 base and J by 2 bases, with 3 bases of the junction left unmatched. CDR3 size: 15 residues. The germline V gene encodes CDR1 SGHKS and CDR2 YYEKEE (reference sequence). The CDR3 DNA reads as TGTGCCAGCAGCTTGTATCAGGGGGCTGGAAACACCATATATTTT. Translation: CASSLYQGAGNTIYF.

This clone was recorded a few times. J is TRBJ2-1 and V is TRBV7-2; a weak D match, TRBD2 (5 bases). Looked up from germline, CDR1 is SGHTA and CDR2 is FQGNSA. Trimming removed 5 bases at V and 5 bases at J, with 10 bases between. The CDR3 runs to 13 residues. The CDR3 spells CASSVGLHNEQFF. CDR3 DNA: TGTGCCAGCAGCGTAGGACTCCACAATGAGCAGTTCTTC.

V is TRBV15 and J is TRBJ2-1; 11 positions match TRBD2. The CDR3 extends over 17 amino acids. Germline V gene sequence: CDR1 LNHNV, CDR2 YYDKDF (reference sequence). V gave up 0 bases and J gave up 10 bases; unmatched junction bases: 11. The CDR3 loop is CATSRDESTSGSREQFF. CDR3 in DNA: TGTGCCACCAGCAGAGATGAGAGTACTAGCGGGAGTCGAGAGCAGTTCTTC.

This clone was counted between two and nine times. The V gene is TRBV5-1, the J gene TRBJ1-6; weak D call: TRBD1 (5 bases). The CDR3 runs to 14 residues. Trimming cost V 5 bases and J 6 bases, with 12 bases left between them. Germline values: CDR1 SGHRS, CDR2 YFSETQ. CDR3 region: CASSEGQSNSPLHF. The CDR3 DNA reads as TGCGCCAGCAGTGAGGGGCAAAGTAATTCACCCCTCCACTTT.

This chain uses TRBV5-1 with TRBJ1-2, with no clear D. CDR1 is SGHRS and CDR2 is YFSETQ in the germline V gene. CDR3 length: 15 amino acids. Trimming removed 0 bases from V and 7 bases from J, with 16 bases in between. The CDR3 protein is CASSLAASGESGYTF. Here the CDR3 DNA reads TGCGCCAGCAGCTTGGCGGCGTCCGGGGAGTCTGGCTACACCTTC.

The chain couples TRBV18 to TRBJ1-2, with a weak D call TRBD1 (6 bases). The CDR3 is 14 residues long. V lost 1 base and J 5 bases, leaving 11 bases between the germline ends. Germline CDR1 and CDR2: KGHSH and LQKENI. The CDR3 DNA sequence: TGTGCCAGCTCACCACTCGGACAGACATATGGCTACACCTTC. Translated: CASSPLGQTYGYTF.

The rearrangement uses TRBV7-2 and TRBJ1-6; D unresolved. Germline V gene sequence: CDR1 SGHTA, CDR2 FQGNSA. V shed 6 bases and J shed 6 bases, with 6 bases lying between them. The CDR3 contains 12 residues. The CDR3 DNA follows: TGTGCCAGCAGGCCCGGTAATTCACCCCTCCACTTT. It encodes CASRPGNSPLHF.

The rearrangement joins TRBV6-5 to TRBJ1-2, with D unresolved. The V gene's germline CDR1 is MNHEY and CDR2 SVGAGI. Trimming left V 1 base short and J 2 bases short, with 11 bases between. The CDR3 is 15 residues long. The CDR3 region is CASSYYGGNNYGYTF. CDR3 nucleotide sequence: TGTGCCAGCAGTTACTATGGAGGGAACAACTATGGCTACACCTTC.

The V call is TRBV6-6, the J call TRBJ1-5; weak D call: TRBD1 (6 bases). Trimming removed 2 bases from V and 4 bases from J, with 6 bases in between. The germline CDR1 and CDR2 sequences are MNHNY and SVGAGI (reference sequence). The CDR3 is 13 residues long. For the CDR3, the DNA is TGTGCCAGCAGTTACGACAGGAATCAGCCCCAGCATTTT. Protein sequence: CASSYDRNQPQHF.

The chain combines TRBV5-1 with TRBJ2-3; TRBD2 aligns across 10 bases. Unmatched junction bases numbered 5, after V lost 7 bases and J lost 0 bases. The CDR3 has 15 residues. Germline assignment: CDR1 SGHRS and CDR2 YFSETQ. This CDR3 reads CASGEAGGSTDTQYF. The CDR3 DNA is TGCGCCAGCGGGGAAGCGGGAGGGAGCACAGATACGCAGTATTTT. The full variable domain, completed using reference TRBV5-1 and TRBJ2-3, is KAGVTQTPRYLIKTRGQQVTLSCSPISGHRSVSWYQQTPGQGLQFLFEYFSETQRNKGNFPGRFSGRQFSNSRSEMNVSTLELGDSALYLCASGEAGGSTDTQYFGPGTRLTVL.

This chain connects TRBV5-1 to TRBJ2-7, with no clear D. The CDR3 runs 13 residues. The germline CDR1 and CDR2 sequences are SGHRS and YFSETQ. Trimming stripped 3 bases from V and 3 bases from J, with 10 bases between. The CDR3 DNA reads as TGCGCCAGCAGCTGGCCGGGCGGCTACGAGCAGTACTTC. Amino acids: CASSWPGGYEQYF.

This chain links TRBV6-6 with TRBJ2-1, with 7 bases fitting TRBD1. V was pared by 6 bases and J by 5 bases, with 10 bases of the junction left unmatched. Per germline, CDR1 MNHNY and CDR2 SVGAGI (reference sequence). The CDR3 loop spans 15 amino acids. The CDR3 reads CASSRPGQTNNEQFF. The DNA of the CDR3 is TGTGCCAGCAGCAGACCGGGACAGACAAACAATGAGCAGTTCTTC.